The source of this TCR beta chain is a study of cytomegalovirus exposure and HLA in healthy donors. Germline trimming cut 3 bases from V and 4 bases from J; bases unmatched to any gene: 5. Germline lookup yields CDR1 ENHRY and CDR2 SYGVKD. The CDR3 runs 14 residues. Points on this clone: What it binds is not known.

Study outcomes and limitations: The study carried out a later analysis of TCR beta sequences. It associated some 17,000 of them with specific HLA alleles at a false discovery rate of 0.05.

A multiplex PCR was run with 60 Vbeta primers and 13 Jbeta primers. This table comes from immunoSEQ multiplex PCR, and its TCRdb copy is limited to in-frame clones, with some not included. The sample shows some 160,000 clones, approximately 82% of them seen only once. Sequencing was performed on PBMCs. This clonotype was sampled from a male donor in good health and CMV-seropositive. V gene TRBV10-3 combines with J gene TRBJ1-2; 7 nucleotides match TRBD1. CDR3 coding DNA: TGTGCCATCAGTGAAGGGAACAGGGGCTATGGCTACACCTTC. Translating gives CAISEGNRGYGYTF.